This TCR beta chain was profiled in a study of post-analysis software for immune sequencing data. Study-level points and caveats: TRBV5-6, TRBV5-1 and TRBV20-1 belonged to a set of a handful of TRBV segments that were more frequent in patients than controls.

A few counts support this clonotype. Its specificity is not known. Germline CDR1 is DFQATT and CDR2 is SNEGSKA (reference sequence). Trimming removed 1 base from V and 0 bases from J, with 16 bases in between. There are 16 residues in the CDR3. cDNA libraries for TCR beta contained unique molecular identifiers. MiXCR, applied by TCRdb to the PCR reads, yields one record per CDR3 protein. The sample yields hundreds of thousands of distinct CDR3 sequences, 30% seen once. The source of this sequence is a girl aged 5 to 17 with multiple sclerosis. The sequencing sample was made of blood. The V and J genes are TRBV20-1 and TRBJ2-7, with D tentatively TRBD1 or TRBD2 (5 bases each). The CDR3 DNA follows: TGCAGTGCTAGAGCCCTCCGGGACCCGAGCTCCTACGAGCAGTACTTC. It specifies CSARALRDPSSYEQYF.